The next 2 T cell receptor beta chains were all read from a single sample in a study of cytotoxic CD8 clonotypes in ibrutinib-treated CLL. Profiling relied on immunoSEQ multiplex PCR, and the TCRdb table lists in-frame clones only, not all of them. Of about 130,000 clones listed, approximately 83% are singletons. This material consisted of PBMCs, taken after 24 months of ibrutinib treatment. The receptors shown here come from a human donor with chronic lymphocytic leukemia.

The rearrangement joins TRBV28 to TRBJ2-7; the match to TRBD2 covers 13 bases. The J segment lost 2 bases and the V segment lost 0 bases, leaving 10 bases of the junction unmatched. Germline-derived CDR1 and CDR2 are MDHEN and SYDVKM. This CDR3 contains 19 residues. CDR3 DNA sequence: TGTGCCAGCAGTTTATGGGCACTAGCGGGAGGGACCGGCGCCTACGAGCAGTACTTC. It codes for CASSLWALAGGTGAYEQYF.

This sequence joins TRBV6-1 and TRBJ1-5; no reliable D call. V lost 4 bases and J 0 bases, leaving 10 bases between the germline ends. The germline V gene encodes CDR1 MNHNS and CDR2 SASEGT. The CDR3 covers 15 residues. The CDR3 sequence: CASSVNQYSNQPQHF. In DNA form, the CDR3 reads TGTGCCAGCAGTGTCAACCAATATAGCAATCAGCCCCAGCATTTT.